The clone carrying this T cell receptor beta chain was seen ten or more times. TCRdb itself ran the RACE reads through MiXCR, one entry per CDR3 protein. The profile shows about 380,000 distinct CDR3 sequences, 5.1% of them singletons. This record comes from a study of human T cells and chemical hapten exposure. The CDR3 loop spans 16 amino acids. The V gene's germline CDR1 is SGHVS and CDR2 FQNEAQ. Trimming cost V 5 bases and J 2 bases, with 17 bases left between them. Time point defined: pre-sensitization, week 0. The treatment is: therapeutic diphenylcyclopropenone sensitization with weekly scalp DPC.

The TCR sequence derives from a woman aged 45-65 years with alopecia areata. Some clones in this sample may be carry-over from other donors' samples. The genes are TRBV7-8 and TRBJ2-3; no clear D. The material sequenced was whole blood, taken in connection with sensitization to the hapten diphenylcyclopropenone (DPC). The CDR3 reads CASSPRVGGFTDTQYF. CDR3 bases: TGTGCCAGCAGCCCACGGGTCGGTGGTTTCACAGATACGCAGTATTTT. Complete variable domain (other parts from reference TRBV7-8 and TRBJ2-3): GAGVSQSPRYKVAKRGQDVALRCDPISGHVSLFWYQQALGQGPEFLTYFQNEAQLDKSGLPSDRFFAERPEGSVSTLKIQRTQQEDSAVYLCASSPRVGGFTDTQYFGPGTRLTVL.